Following are 16 T cell receptor beta chains from one sample sequenced in a study of T cells in Graves' hyperthyroidism and ophthalmopathy. The investigators amplified TCR beta CDR3 regions from RNA transcripts. When the TCR CDR3 underwent first-round RT-PCR, the HTBI primer set was used. TCRdb itself ran the multiplex PCR reads through MiXCR, one entry per CDR3 protein. The data contain about 400,000 distinct CDR3 sequences, around 15% of them singletons. The sequencing sample was made of blood. Receptors were obtained from a woman in her twenties or thirties with Graves' ophthalmopathy.

This clonotype has a count of ten or more. The chain recombines TRBV30 with TRBJ1-1; D may be TRBD1 (6 bases). The CDR3 is 13 residues long. Germline loops: CDR1 GTSNPN, CDR2 SVGIG (reference sequence). Trimming shortened V by 8 bases and J by 4 bases, and 17 bases separated the two germline ends. The CDR3: CAGGGGSGTEAFF. CDR3 nucleotides: TGTGCCGGAGGGGGGGGCTCGGGCACTGAAGCTTTCTTT.

This clonotype was seen many times. The J gene is TRBJ2-6, the V gene TRBV6-2 or TRBV6-3; D may be TRBD1 (6 bases). From germline, CDR1 is MNHEY and CDR2 SVGEGT. The CDR3 loop spans 15 amino acids. V lost 6 bases to trimming and J lost 1 base, with 10 bases between them. The chain's CDR3 is CASRPTGSGANVLTF. Written as DNA, the CDR3 is TGTGCCAGCAGGCCTACAGGGTCTGGGGCCAACGTCCTGACTTTC.

This clonotype was counted at least ten times. This rearrangement joins TRBV7-8 to TRBJ2-7; D gene unclear. Germline V gives CDR1 SGHVS, CDR2 FQNEAQ. This CDR3 has 14 amino acids. The V gene lost 3 bases and the J gene lost 1 base, with 10 bases spanning the gap. Here the CDR3 DNA reads TGTGCCAGCAGCTTCCGGGCCAATTCCTACGAGCAGTACTTC. Protein product: CASSFRANSYEQYF.

This rearrangement joins TRBV27 to TRBJ2-7, with 10 bases that match TRBD2. The germline V gene encodes CDR1 MNHEY and CDR2 SMNVEV (reference sequence). CDR3 size: 14 residues. V shed 4 bases and J 2 bases; nucleotides not matched to a gene: 2. The CDR3 loop is CASSYSGGTYEQYF. The CDR3 DNA follows: TGTGCCAGCAGTTATAGCGGGGGGACCTACGAGCAGTACTTC.

This clonotype has ten or more counts. The chain employs TRBV27 and TRBJ1-2; D unclear. From germline, CDR1 is MNHEY and CDR2 SMNVEV (reference sequence). There are 15 residues in the CDR3. Between the trimmed V and J ends, which lost 6 bases and 4 bases, there was a span of 18 bases. This CDR3 reads CASSNSQRGSYGYTF. The CDR3 DNA follows: TGTGCCAGCAGCAACAGCCAGCGAGGGAGCTATGGCTACACCTTC.

This rearrangement joins TRBV20-1 to TRBJ1-4; the match to TRBD1 covers 7 bases. Per the germline V gene, CDR1 is DFQATT and CDR2 is SNEGSKA (reference sequence). The V gene end was trimmed by 1 base and the J gene end by 10 bases; junction bases not matched to a gene: 9. CDR3 length equals 14 residues. The CDR3 is CSARVPGGSPKLFF. The CDR3 DNA is TGCAGTGCTAGAGTACCAGGGGGGTCTCCAAAACTGTTTTTT.

This clonotype was detected many times. The rearrangement uses TRBV2 and TRBJ2-2; 9 positions agree with TRBD1. V dropped 8 bases and J dropped 8; count of bases not matched to a gene: 3. This CDR3 contains 12 residues. The germline CDR1 and CDR2 sequences are SNHLY and FYNNEI. CDR3 nucleotide sequence: TGTGCCAGCGGGACAGGGTCTGGGGAGCTGTTTTTT. Translated, it gives CASGTGSGELFF.

This clonotype was detected ten times or more. The rearrangement links TRBV27 to TRBJ1-2; 10 bases fit TRBD1. The CDR3 is 14 amino acids. CDR1 MNHEY and CDR2 SMNVEV come from the germline V gene (reference sequence). Trimming cost V 7 bases and J 7 bases; bases outside gene matches: 9. In nucleotides, the CDR3 is TGTGCCAGCACCGCCCGGAGGACAGGGGGTGGCTACACCTTC. Its protein product is CASTARRTGGGYTF.

Only a few counts were recorded for this clonotype. The rearrangement uses TRBV14 and TRBJ2-7; TRBD1 aligns across 7 bases. Germline values: CDR1 SGHDN, CDR2 FVKESK. V shed 4 bases, J shed 2 bases, and the junction held 23 bases outside the gene matches. The CDR3 length is 20 residues. As DNA, the CDR3 is TGTGCCAGCAGCCTTAAACGACAGGGTTGGAGTCTCTACGGAGCCTACGAGCAGTACTTC. The encoded protein is CASSLKRQGWSLYGAYEQYF.

The table lists this clonotype with many counts. The V and J genes are TRBV7-2 and TRBJ1-5; D call uncertain. The CDR3 has 14 amino acids. Between the trimmed V and J ends, which lost 8 bases and 7 bases, there was a span of 18 bases. Germline V CDR1 and CDR2: SGHTA, FQGNSA. The CDR3 spells CASSGRSYNQPQHF. CDR3 DNA sequence: TGTGCCAGCTCGGGCAGGTCGTATAACCAGCCCCAGCATTTT.

V usage is TRBV20-1 and J usage is TRBJ2-3; perhaps TRBD1 as D (5 bases). This CDR3 contains 17 residues. Per the germline V gene, CDR1 is DFQATT and CDR2 is SNEGSKA (reference sequence). The V end was cut by 5 bases, the J end by 2 bases, with 23 bases between. This CDR3 reads CSAPHQQEAKYTDTQYF. The CDR3 DNA reads as TGCAGTGCTCCACACCAACAGGAAGCCAAATACACAGATACGCAGTATTTT.

This clonotype was found many times. The chain has TRBV5-6 and TRBJ1-1; D remains unclear. CDR1 is SGHDT and CDR2 is YYEEEE in the germline V gene. Trimming stripped 5 bases from V and 3 bases from J, with 14 bases between. This CDR3 has 14 residues. The CDR3 bases are TGTGCCAGCAGTTGGCTGGGTGCGGACACTGAAGCTTTCTTT. It specifies CASSWLGADTEAFF.

Ten or more counts support this clonotype. The V and J genes are TRBV10-1 and TRBJ2-5, with a tentative D call TRBD1 (5 bases). Germline V CDR1 and CDR2: WNHNN, SYGVQD (reference sequence). V was cut by 8 bases and J by 1 base, with 8 bases left in between. There are 12 residues in the CDR3. In nucleotides, the CDR3 is TGCGCCAGCGGACACTCCCAAGAGACCCAGTACTTC. Its translation is CASGHSQETQYF.

This clonotype was picked up a small number of times. The rearrangement links TRBV7-3 to TRBJ1-3; no reliable D call. This CDR3 spans 17 amino acids. V was clipped by 5 bases and J by 0 bases, with 17 bases between them. The germline gives CDR1 SGHTA, CDR2 FQGTGA. The CDR3 sequence: CASSPPGTTHSGNTIYF. The CDR3, as DNA: TGTGCCAGCAGCCCCCCGGGAACCACTCACTCTGGAAACACCATATATTTT.

The chain is built from TRBV20-1 and TRBJ2-1, with 8 bases fitting TRBD2. This CDR3 has 14 residues. With V trimmed by 6 bases and J by 0 bases, 4 bases remained unmatched. The germline gives CDR1 DFQATT, CDR2 SNEGSKA (reference sequence). The CDR3 here is CSAGGAPSYNEQFF. The CDR3 DNA is TGCAGTGCCGGGGGGGCACCCTCCTACAATGAGCAGTTCTTC.

This clonotype appeared a few times. CDR3 loop: CASRQNNSPLHF. CDR3 in DNA: TGTGCCAGCAGACAGAATAATTCACCCCTCCACTTT. V usage is TRBV2 and J usage is TRBJ1-6; D is undetermined. V was cut by 6 bases and J by 5 bases, with 5 bases left in between. The CDR3 has 12 amino acids. Germline V gene lookup returns CDR1 SNHLY and CDR2 FYNNEI.